These 2 T cell receptor beta chains originate from one sample sequenced in a study of T cells in localized non-small cell lung cancer. The assay was immunoSEQ multiplex PCR, and TCRdb's table has in-frame clones only and misses some. The data hold 1,200 to 1,500 clones, with roughly 18% observed a single time. The sample here was normal lung tissue next to the tumor, taken before any cancer treatment. The origin of the receptors is a female donor older than 55 with stage II lung adenocarcinoma.

The chain joins TRBV19 to TRBJ1-6; D is ambiguous. V shed 7 bases and J shed 8 bases, with 15 bases lying between them. This CDR3 spans 14 amino acids. In germline, CDR1 is LNHDA, CDR2 SQIVND (reference sequence). DNA for the CDR3: TGTGCCAGTATAGCCAGGTTTGGTGATTCACCCCTCCACTTT. Its translation is CASIARFGDSPLHF.

This clone was seen more than once but under ten times. The chain uses TRBV1 and TRBJ2-7; TRBD2 is the table's D call, not checked against the DNA. TRBV1 is a known pseudogene. The CDR3 length is 17 residues. The CDR3 DNA follows: TGCGCCAGCAGCCTAGCTTGGACTAGCGGGAATATCTACGAGCAGTACTTC. This translates into CASSLAWTSGNIYEQYF.